These 18 T cell receptor beta chains originate from one sample sequenced in a study of early T cells in non-severe SARS-CoV-2 infection. A single record per CDR3 protein comes from TCRdb applying MiXCR to the 5' RACE reads. This sample has about 80,000 distinct CDR3 sequences, with 9.5% to 13% found just once. Sequencing was done on a sample of whole blood. The receptor set was obtained from an adult who was a healthcare worker with PCR-confirmed SARS-CoV-2 infection or an uninfected control (not recorded which).

This clonotype was observed many times. V gene TRBV12-3 or TRBV12-4 combines with J gene TRBJ2-2, with D possibly TRBD1 on 6 matching bases. Deletions cut 5 bases from V and 6 bases from J, with 16 bases between. This CDR3 is built from 15 residues. The CDR3: CASSPTTGSAGELFF. The CDR3 bases are TGTGCCAGCAGTCCAACGACAGGATCGGCCGGGGAGCTGTTTTTT.

Ten or more counts support this clonotype. This rearrangement joins TRBV20-1 to TRBJ2-3, with D tentatively TRBD1 (6 bases). The CDR3 runs to 15 residues. V shed 0 bases and J shed 1 base, with 11 bases lying between them. CDR1 and CDR2 from the germline V gene are DFQATT and SNEGSKA (reference sequence). The CDR3 bases are TGCAGTGCTAGAGAAGGACAGATGCGCACAGATACGCAGTATTTT. Its protein product is CSAREGQMRTDTQYF.

This clonotype has ten or more counts. The chain combines TRBV11-3 with TRBJ1-1; no reliable D call. The CDR3 is 16 residues long. Trimming cost V 1 base and J 3 bases, with 15 bases left between them. Germline assignment: CDR1 SGHNT and CDR2 YENEEA. CDR3 in amino acids: CASSLARQLDDTEAFF. CDR3 coding DNA: TGTGCCAGCAGCTTAGCAAGGCAGTTAGATGACACTGAAGCTTTCTTT.

The rearrangement links TRBV5-5 to TRBJ1-1, with D unresolved. The ends were cut back, 2 bases at V and 1 base at J, with 9 bases in the middle. CDR1 is SGHKS and CDR2 is YYEKEE in the germline V gene (reference sequence). This CDR3 region has 14 residues. The chain's CDR3 is CASSLTQGNTEAFF. DNA for the CDR3: TGTGCCAGCAGCTTAACCCAAGGGAACACTGAAGCTTTCTTT.

This sequence joins TRBV28 and TRBJ2-7, with 8 bases matching TRBD2. Germline V gene sequence: CDR1 MDHEN, CDR2 SYDVKM. The CDR3 has 14 residues. V trimming: 2 bases; J trimming: 4 bases; junction bases outside the gene matches: 4. The CDR3 DNA reads TGTGCCAGCAGTTTAGCGGGGGGCCGTTACGAGCAGTACTTC. Protein sequence: CASSLAGGRYEQYF.

This clonotype was seen only a few times. The chain carries TRBV7-2 and TRBJ2-3, with D unclear. V gave up 5 bases and J gave up 4 bases, with 7 bases separating them. The CDR3 spans 12 residues. The germline CDR1 and CDR2 sequences are SGHTA and FQGNSA. The CDR3: CASSGAPDTQYF. CDR3 in DNA: TGTGCCAGCAGCGGAGCGCCAGATACGCAGTATTTT. Filled out from reference TRBV7-2 and TRBJ2-3, the complete variable domain reads GAGVSQSPSNKVTEKGKDVELRCDPISGHTALYWYRQSLGQGLEFLIYFQGNSAPDKSGLPSDRFSAERTGGSVSTLTIQRTQQEDSAVYLCASSGAPDTQYFGPGTRLTVL.

At least ten counts were recorded for this clonotype. The V and J genes are TRBV18 and TRBJ2-7; D unresolved. Trimming took 0 bases from V and 4 from J, leaving 7 bases between them. This CDR3 has 13 amino acids. Per the germline V gene, CDR1 is KGHSH and CDR2 is LQKENI. DNA of the CDR3: TGTGCCAGCTCACCACCCGACTTATACGAGCAGTACTTC. Protein: CASSPPDLYEQYF.

The chain recombines TRBV6-1 with TRBJ2-5, with 7 bases fitting TRBD1. The germline V gene encodes CDR1 MNHNS and CDR2 SASEGT. The CDR3 runs to 14 residues. After removal of 6 bases from V and 1 base from J, the junction contained 5 bases not matched to a gene. DNA of the CDR3: TGTGCCAGCAGGATACAGGGGTTCCAAGAGACCCAGTACTTC. Translating it yields CASRIQGFQETQYF.

This clonotype came up many times. CDR3 DNA: TGCAGCGTCTCAGCGGCGGGACGGACCGGGGAGCTGTTTTTT. This translates into CSVSAAGRTGELFF. The chain recombines TRBV29-1 with TRBJ2-2; maybe TRBD2 (6 bases). The CDR3 covers 14 residues. Trimming stripped 6 bases from V and 5 bases from J, with 16 bases between. Germline values: CDR1 SQVTM, CDR2 ANQGSEA.

CDR3 protein: CASSSGWTVLFF. Here the CDR3 DNA reads TGTGCCAGCAGTTCGGGCTGGACAGTTTTGTTCTTT. V is TRBV25-1 and J is TRBJ1-1, with D tentatively TRBD1 (6 bases). The V and J ends lost 5 bases and 14 bases respectively, with 18 bases between them. Germline V gene lookup returns CDR1 MGHDK and CDR2 SYGVNS. This CDR3 has 12 amino acids. Drawing the rest from reference TRBV25-1 and TRBJ1-1, the complete variable domain is EADIYQTPRYLVIGTGKKITLECSQTMGHDKMYWYQQDPGMELHLIHYSYGVNSTEKGDLSSESTVSRIRTEHFPLTLESARPSHTSQYLCASSSGWTVLFFGQGTRLTVV.

This clonotype was counted only a few times. This chain uses TRBV29-1 with TRBJ2-3; 8 positions agree with TRBD1. The CDR3 runs to 13 residues. V was pared by 4 bases and J by 5 bases, with 5 bases of the junction left unmatched. Germline CDR1 SQVTM, CDR2 ANQGSEA. CDR3 in amino acids: CSVADRVLDTQYF. In DNA form, the CDR3 reads TGCAGCGTTGCGGACAGGGTCTTAGATACGCAGTATTTT.

Points on this clonotype: Given the absence of the conserved phenylalanine or tryptophan at the CDR3 end, a read error is likely. The chain links TRBV18 to TRBJ2-5; D unclear. Trimming shortened V by 3 bases and J by 1 base, and 15 bases separated the two germline ends. Germline CDR1 KGHSH, CDR2 LQKENI. The length of the CDR3 is 16 residues. This CDR3 is CASSPKNVGPQETQYY. The CDR3, as DNA: TGTGCCAGCTCACCTAAGAACGTAGGCCCCCAAGAGACCCAGTACTAC.

This clonotype has just a few counts. V is TRBV4-1 and J is TRBJ2-3; D uncertain. V dropped 7 bases and J dropped 4 bases, with 6 bases sitting between them. In germline, CDR1 is MGHRA, CDR2 YSYEKL. The CDR3 is 11 amino acids. Here the CDR3 reads CASMGPDTQYF. As DNA, the CDR3 is TGCGCCAGCATGGGTCCAGATACGCAGTATTTT.

This clonotype was counted a few times. The chain couples TRBV7-3 to TRBJ2-7; D is possibly TRBD1 (5 bases). The germline CDR1 and CDR2 sequences are SGHTA and FQGTGA. CDR3 length: 13 amino acids. V gave up 1 base and J gave up 4 bases, with 8 bases separating them. The CDR3 DNA sequence: TGTGCCAGCAGCTTAAATAAGGGGTACGAGCAGTACTTC. It translates to CASSLNKGYEQYF.

The V gene is TRBV9, the J gene TRBJ2-7; 10 bases align to TRBD1. V shed 3 bases, J shed 0 bases, and the junction held 9 bases outside the gene matches. The CDR3 consists of 17 residues. CDR1 SGDLS and CDR2 YYNGEE come from the germline V gene. The CDR3 loop is CASSAGWDRGPSYEQYF. The CDR3 DNA follows: TGTGCCAGCAGCGCAGGTTGGGACAGGGGTCCCTCCTACGAGCAGTACTTC.

In its sample, this clonotype was seen a few times. The chain links TRBV6-5 to TRBJ1-4; D possibly corresponds to TRBD1 (6 bases). The V and J ends lost 2 bases and 7 bases respectively, with 14 bases between them. This CDR3 is 15 amino acids long. Germline lookup yields CDR1 MNHEY and CDR2 SVGAGI. DNA for the CDR3: TGTGCCAGCAGTTACGCGCAGCCAGGGGCTGAAAAACTGTTTTTT. Its translation is CASSYAQPGAEKLFF.

This clonotype showed up many times. The chain links TRBV30 to TRBJ2-5; the D call may be TRBD1 or TRBD2 (6 bases each). Trimming stripped 0 bases from V and 5 bases from J, with 19 bases between. Germline assignment: CDR1 GTSNPN and CDR2 SVGIG (reference sequence). CDR3 length equals 16 residues. The CDR3 region is CAWSVGGTLGRETQYF. As DNA, the CDR3 is TGTGCCTGGAGTGTAGGGGGAACTCTTGGGAGGGAGACCCAGTACTTC.

This clonotype was found a few times. This sequence joins TRBV11-2 and TRBJ2-1; D uncertain. V was shortened by 3 bases and J by 6 bases, with 9 bases between the two germline ends. The CDR3 spans 13 residues. Germline assignment: CDR1 SGHAT and CDR2 FQNNGV. Written as DNA, the CDR3 is TGTGCCAGCAGCTTGGGGAAAACCAATGAGCAGTTCTTC. Translation gives CASSLGKTNEQFF.